This entry lists 23 T cell receptor beta chains sequenced from one sample in a study of cytomegalovirus exposure and HLA in healthy donors. The protocol was immunoSEQ multiplex PCR, while the TCRdb copy is restricted to in-frame clones and leaves out a portion. The table records tens of thousands of clones, approximately 96% of them present only once. The sample comprised PBMCs. These receptor sequences come from a woman aged 18-29 years in good health and CMV-seropositive.

This rearrangement joins TRBV4-1 to TRBJ1-5; maybe TRBD1 (5 bases). CDR1 and CDR2 from the germline V gene are MGHRA and YSYEKL. The V gene lost 0 bases and the J gene lost 5 bases, with 14 bases spanning the gap. This CDR3 is built from 16 residues. Here the CDR3 reads CASSQDLATDDQPQHF. The CDR3 DNA is TGCGCCAGCAGCCAAGATCTAGCGACAGATGATCAGCCCCAGCATTTT.

The CDR3 sequence: CASTAGGGAQETQYF. The CDR3 DNA sequence: TGTGCCAGCACCGCGGGGGGAGGGGCACAAGAGACCCAGTACTTC. The chain couples TRBV9 to TRBJ2-5; 8 bases line up with TRBD2. There are 15 residues in the CDR3. CDR1 is SGDLS and CDR2 is YYNGEE in the germline V gene. Trimming at V came to 6 bases and at J to 2 bases, leaving 9 bases not matched to a gene.

The chain is built from TRBV15 and TRBJ1-2, with 10 bases lining up with TRBD1. The V gene end was trimmed by 3 bases and the J gene end by 4 bases; junction bases not matched to a gene: 11. Germline V gene data show CDR1 as LNHNV and CDR2 as YYDKDF (reference sequence). CDR3 length equals 17 residues. CDR3 sequence (DNA): TGTGCCACCAGCAGGGTGACAGGGGGCTCTGAATCCTATGGCTACACCTTC. Translation: CATSRVTGGSESYGYTF.

This clone was seen once. The rearrangement joins TRBV9 to TRBJ2-1; no definite D call. Trimming left V 3 bases short and J 1 base short, with 8 bases between. CDR3 length equals 14 residues. Germline V gives CDR1 SGDLS, CDR2 YYNGEE. In nucleotides, the CDR3 is TGTGCCAGCAGCGCCCCCTCGTCCTACAATGAGCAGTTCTTC. It translates to CASSAPSSYNEQFF.

This rearrangement joins TRBV28 to TRBJ2-1; TRBD1 matches at 7 bases. The J segment lost 0 bases and the V segment lost 7 bases, leaving 9 bases of the junction unmatched. CDR3 length: 16 residues. CDR1 is MDHEN, CDR2 SYDVKM, per germline. The CDR3 nucleotides read TGTGCCAGCACCTCGTACCGGACAGGCTCCTACAATGAGCAGTTCTTC. Protein: CASTSYRTGSYNEQFF.

The chain has TRBV9 and TRBJ2-1, with 8 positions matching TRBD2. CDR1 and CDR2 (germline): SGDLS, YYNGEE. V lost 4 bases, J lost 4 bases, and 13 bases stayed unmatched. The CDR3 totals 17 residues. DNA for the CDR3: TGTGCCAGCAGCCCCCGCGCAAGCGGGAGTGGGTACAATGAGCAGTTCTTC. Translated, it gives CASSPRASGSGYNEQFF.

This clone was seen only once. The chain is built from TRBV7-9 and TRBJ2-3; 10 bases agree with TRBD2. This CDR3 is 15 amino acids long. From germline, CDR1 is SEHNR and CDR2 FQNEAQ (reference sequence). V was clipped by 6 bases and J by 1 base; unmatched bases: 4. The chain's CDR3 is CASRILAGGTDTQYF. For the CDR3, the DNA is TGTGCCAGCAGGATTCTAGCGGGGGGCACAGATACGCAGTATTTT.

The gene calls are TRBV19 and TRBJ2-5; maybe TRBD1 (5 bases). Germline values: CDR1 LNHDA, CDR2 SQIVND (reference sequence). The CDR3 extends over 14 amino acids. Trimming pared 0 bases from V and 2 bases from J, leaving 7 bases between. CDR3 amino acids: CASSIDRAQETQYF. CDR3 nucleotide sequence: TGTGCCAGTAGTATAGACAGGGCACAAGAGACCCAGTACTTC.

The chain combines TRBV27 with TRBJ2-1; 7 bases fit TRBD1. The CDR3 covers 18 residues. CDR1 MNHEY and CDR2 SMNVEV come from the germline V gene (reference sequence). With 1 base clipped from V and 5 bases from J, the junction kept 14 bases outside the gene matches. The CDR3 region is CASSLWAWTDTGDNEQFF. The CDR3 DNA is TGTGCCAGCAGTTTATGGGCATGGACCGATACAGGGGACAATGAGCAGTTCTTC.

This clone has only one observation. The rearrangement links TRBV11-2 to TRBJ2-7; D is uncertain. The germline V and J ends were trimmed by 5 bases and 7 bases, with 9 bases remaining between them. Germline values: CDR1 SGHAT, CDR2 FQNNGV. This CDR3 is built from 11 residues. This CDR3 is CASSVEWEQYF. The CDR3 nucleotides are TGTGCCAGCAGCGTCGAGTGGGAGCAGTACTTC.

The rearrangement joins TRBV5-6 to TRBJ2-2; 14 positions agree with TRBD2. This CDR3 is 17 amino acids long. With 1 base clipped from V and 4 bases from J, the junction kept 3 bases outside the gene matches. Germline V gene data show CDR1 as SGHDT and CDR2 as YYEEEE. The CDR3 sequence: CASSLRTSGRITGELFF. CDR3 DNA: TGTGCCAGCAGCTTGAGGACTAGCGGGAGGATCACCGGGGAGCTGTTTTTT.

The V and J genes are TRBV23-1 and TRBJ2-2; D ambiguous. TRBV23-1 is known as an ORF, though its function is uncertain. The CDR3 length is 16 residues. V gave up 4 bases and J gave up 3 bases, with 15 bases separating them. The DNA for the CDR3 is TGCGCCAGCAGTCGCTCGGATGGGCAGGACACCGGGGAGCTGTTTTTT. Its protein product is CASSRSDGQDTGELFF.

The rearrangement joins TRBV15 to TRBJ1-1; 9 bases line up with TRBD1. This CDR3 contains 15 residues. Germline loops: CDR1 LNHNV, CDR2 YYDKDF (reference sequence). V shed 2 bases and J 6 bases; nucleotides not matched to a gene: 7. The CDR3 protein is CATSRKYRDRAEAFF. In nucleotides, the CDR3 is TGTGCCACCAGCAGAAAGTACCGGGACAGGGCTGAAGCTTTCTTT.

The rearrangement joins TRBV7-9 to TRBJ1-2, with 10 bases aligning to TRBD1. Germline CDR1 and CDR2: SEHNR and FQNEAQ (reference sequence). CDR3 length: 15 amino acids. Trimming at V came to 1 base and at J to 7 bases, leaving 6 bases not matched to a gene. CDR3 sequence (DNA): TGTGCCAGCAGCTTAGGACAGGGGGCGGCAGGTGGCTACACCTTC. This gives the protein CASSLGQGAAGGYTF.

The count of this clone is one. The chain joins TRBV6-5 to TRBJ1-2, with a weak D call TRBD1 (5 bases). CDR1 and CDR2 from the germline V gene are MNHEY and SVGAGI. Trimming cost V 5 bases and J 4 bases, with 17 bases left between them. The CDR3 contains 15 residues. DNA for the CDR3: TGTGCCAGCAGTCCCCGGTCCTCAGGGCTCTATGGCTACACCTTC. Translating gives CASSPRSSGLYGYTF.

The rearrangement joins TRBV7-9 to TRBJ2-7, with 9 bases identical to TRBD1. Looked up from germline, CDR1 is SEHNR and CDR2 is FQNEAQ (reference sequence). The CDR3 length is 16 residues. J was trimmed by 5 bases and V by 1 base; bases with no gene match: 9. In DNA, the CDR3 is TGTGCCAGCAGCTTAGGAGCCGGGACAGGGAATCACGAGCAGTACTTC. Protein sequence: CASSLGAGTGNHEQYF.

This clone appeared a single time. CDR3 loop: CASSLRQLTNEKLFF. The CDR3 coding sequence is TGCGCCAGCAGCCTACGACAGTTAACTAATGAAAAACTGTTTTTT. This chain uses TRBV4-1 with TRBJ1-4; TRBD1 might be the D (5 bases). From germline, CDR1 is MGHRA and CDR2 YSYEKL. This CDR3 spans 15 amino acids. The ends were cut back, 4 bases at V and 1 base at J, with 10 bases in the middle.

The V and J genes are TRBV9 and TRBJ2-3; a weak D match, TRBD2 (5 bases). CDR1 SGDLS and CDR2 YYNGEE come from the germline V gene. CDR3 length: 14 amino acids. V dropped 4 bases and J dropped 1 base, with 10 bases sitting between them. Written as DNA, the CDR3 is TGTGCCAGCAGCTTCGGAGCGGGCACAGATACGCAGTATTTT. As protein: CASSFGAGTDTQYF.

The CDR3 DNA is TGTGCCAGCAGCATATGGACAGGGAACCAAGAGACCCAGTACTTC. It specifies CASSIWTGNQETQYF. The chain combines TRBV11-2 with TRBJ2-5; 8 nucleotides match TRBD1. Unmatched junction bases numbered 5, after V lost 5 bases and J lost 0 bases. The germline gives CDR1 SGHAT, CDR2 FQNNGV. This CDR3 contains 15 residues.

The J gene is TRBJ2-7, the V gene TRBV5-4, with a tentative D call TRBD1 (6 bases). V lost 4 bases, J lost 3 bases, and 8 bases lay in between. This CDR3 comprises 12 residues. In germline, CDR1 is SGHNT, CDR2 YYREEE (reference sequence). The CDR3 is CASSAGDYEQYF. Here the CDR3 DNA reads TGTGCCAGCAGCGCAGGGGACTACGAGCAGTACTTC.

This chain uses TRBV27 with TRBJ2-2; a possible D gene is TRBD2 (6 bases). Germline V gene sequence: CDR1 MNHEY, CDR2 SMNVEV (reference sequence). The V and J ends lost 4 bases and 1 base respectively, with 13 bases between them. CDR3 length equals 16 residues. The CDR3 loop is CASSSVEGENTGELFF. The CDR3 bases are TGTGCCAGCAGTTCCGTGGAGGGAGAGAACACCGGGGAGCTGTTTTTT.

V and J are TRBV28 and TRBJ1-2; TRBD1 is a possible D gene (5 bases). V was shortened by 6 bases and J by 2 bases, with 16 bases between the two germline ends. The CDR3 contains 15 residues. CDR1 MDHEN and CDR2 SYDVKM come from the germline V gene. The chain's CDR3 is CASRLPGPSNYGYTF. CDR3 DNA sequence: TGTGCCAGCAGGCTTCCAGGGCCATCAAACTATGGCTACACCTTC.

V is TRBV2 and J is TRBJ2-7; 11 bases are a match to TRBD2. Losses at the gene ends were 7 bases for V and 3 bases for J; bases not matched to a gene: 2. This CDR3 has 13 amino acids. The V gene's germline CDR1 is SNHLY and CDR2 FYNNEI. This CDR3 is CASIAGGNYEQYF. In nucleotides, the CDR3 is TGTGCCAGCATAGCGGGAGGGAACTACGAGCAGTACTTC.